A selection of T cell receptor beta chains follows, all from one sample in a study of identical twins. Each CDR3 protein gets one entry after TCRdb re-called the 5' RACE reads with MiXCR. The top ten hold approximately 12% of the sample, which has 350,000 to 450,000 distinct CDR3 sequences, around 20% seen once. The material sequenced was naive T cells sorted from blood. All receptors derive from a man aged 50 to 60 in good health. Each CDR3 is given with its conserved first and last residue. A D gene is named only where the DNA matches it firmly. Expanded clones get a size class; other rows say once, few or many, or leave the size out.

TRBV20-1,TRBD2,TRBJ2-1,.,CSAESGLAVYNEQFF,TGCAGTGCTGAGTCGGGACTAGCGGTTTACAATGAGCAGTTCTTC
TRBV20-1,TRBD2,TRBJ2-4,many,CSATEGLAGLNIQYF,TGCAGTGCTACGGAGGGACTAGCGGGGCTAAACATTCAGTACTTC
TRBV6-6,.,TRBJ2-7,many,CASSRGAVEQYF,TGTGCCAGCAGTCGCGGGGCAGTCGAGCAGTACTTC
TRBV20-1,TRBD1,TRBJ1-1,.,CSARTGTGNTEAFF,TGCAGTGCTAGGACCGGGACAGGGAACACTGAAGCTTTCTTT
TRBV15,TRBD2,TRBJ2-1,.,CATSRSSGAGGGEQFF,TGTGCCACCAGCAGGTCCTCCGGGGCCGGCGGGGGTGAGCAGTTCTTC
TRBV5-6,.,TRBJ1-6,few,CASSLMDNYSPLHF,TGTGCCAGCAGCTTGATGGACAACTATTCACCCCTCCACTTT
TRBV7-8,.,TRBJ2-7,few,CASSLDPQAVYEQYF,TGTGCCAGCAGCTTGGACCCTCAGGCGGTATACGAGCAGTACTTC
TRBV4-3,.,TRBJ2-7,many,CASSQVWGINYEQYF,TGCGCCAGCAGCCAAGTCTGGGGGATCAACTACGAGCAGTACTTC
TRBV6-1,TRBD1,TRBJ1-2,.,CASIGQGTVSTF,TGTGCCAGCATCGGACAGGGGACGGTTAGCACCTTC
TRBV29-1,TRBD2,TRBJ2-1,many,CSVDSWGSGISEQFF,TGCAGCGTTGACTCCTGGGGTAGCGGGATATCTGAGCAGTTCTTC
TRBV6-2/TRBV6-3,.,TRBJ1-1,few,CASSLRGYTAFF,TGTGCCAGCAGCCTCAGGGGCTACACGGCTTTCTTT
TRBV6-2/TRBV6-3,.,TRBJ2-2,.,CASRRVLNTGELFF,TGTGCCAGCCGCCGGGTTCTTAACACCGGGGAGCTGTTTTTT
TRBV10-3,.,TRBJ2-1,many,CAISEGGGDWNEQFF,TGTGCCATCAGTGAGGGGGGGGGCGATTGGAATGAGCAGTTCTTC
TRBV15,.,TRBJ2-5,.,CATSSPWNTRQETQYF,TGTGCCACCAGCAGTCCATGGAACACAAGACAAGAGACCCAGTACTTC
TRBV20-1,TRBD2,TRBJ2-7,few,CSASGAGAPREQYF,TGCAGTGCTAGTGGAGCGGGGGCACCCCGAGAGCAGTACTTC
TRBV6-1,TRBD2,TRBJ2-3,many,CASSENFPGLATSDTQYF,TGTGCCAGCAGTGAAAATTTTCCGGGACTAGCGACCAGTGATACGCAGTATTTT
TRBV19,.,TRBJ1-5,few,CASKTQGLSNQPQHF,TGTGCCAGTAAGACACAGGGACTAAGCAATCAGCCCCAGCATTTT
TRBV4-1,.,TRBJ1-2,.,CASSQNRASNYGYTF,TGCGCCAGCAGCCAAAACAGGGCTTCTAACTATGGCTACACCTTC
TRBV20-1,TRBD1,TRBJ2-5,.,CSARVGDRIQETQYF,TGCAGTGCTAGAGTGGGGGACAGGATCCAAGAGACCCAGTACTTC
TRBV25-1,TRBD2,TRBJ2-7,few,CASSDLAGAYEQYF,TGTGCCAGCAGTGACCTAGCGGGAGCCTACGAGCAGTACTTC
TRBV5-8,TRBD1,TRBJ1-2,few,CASSLSGGDYYGYTF,TGTGCCAGCAGCTTGTCAGGGGGCGACTACTATGGCTACACCTTC
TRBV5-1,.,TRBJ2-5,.,CASSFPGAEETQYF,TGCGCCAGCAGCTTCCCGGGGGCCGAAGAGACCCAGTACTTC
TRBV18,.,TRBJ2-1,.,CASSPGVFSYNEQFF,TGTGCCAGCTCACCGGGAGTATTCTCCTACAATGAGCAGTTCTTC
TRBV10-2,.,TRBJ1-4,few,CASSGVSPNEKLFF,TGCGCCAGCAGTGGAGTATCGCCTAATGAAAAACTGTTTTTT
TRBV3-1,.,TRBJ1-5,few,CASSQELLIQPQHF,TGTGCCAGCAGCCAAGAACTCCTTATTCAGCCCCAGCATTTT
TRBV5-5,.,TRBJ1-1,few,CASSNHRNTEAFF,TGTGCCAGCAGCAACCATCGGAACACTGAAGCTTTCTTT
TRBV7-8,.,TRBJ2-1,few,CASSLQDPSYNEQFF,TGTGCCAGCAGCCTACAGGACCCTTCCTACAATGAGCAGTTCTTC
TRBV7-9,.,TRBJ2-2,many,CASRKNGGTGELFF,TGTGCCAGCAGAAAAAATGGGGGCACCGGGGAGCTGTTTTTT
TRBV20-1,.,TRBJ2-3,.,CSASSRESTDTQYF,TGCAGTGCTAGTTCTCGGGAGAGCACAGATACGCAGTATTTT
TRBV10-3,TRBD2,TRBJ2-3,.,CATRGGDTQYF,TGTGCCACCCGCGGGGGGGATACGCAGTATTTT
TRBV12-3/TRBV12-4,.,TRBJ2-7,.,CASSLGFELEQYF,TGTGCCAGCAGTTTGGGGTTTGAGCTCGAGCAGTACTTC
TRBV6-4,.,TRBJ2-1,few,CASSEDYPYNEQFF,TGTGCCAGCAGTGAGGACTATCCCTACAATGAGCAGTTCTTC
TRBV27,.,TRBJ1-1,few,CASSLRGERVGTEAFF,TGTGCCAGCAGTTTAAGAGGGGAGAGGGTGGGCACTGAAGCTTTCTTT
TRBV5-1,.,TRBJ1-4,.,CASSLAPYEEEKLFF,TGCGCCAGCAGCTTGGCCCCATACGAAGAGGAAAAACTGTTTTTT
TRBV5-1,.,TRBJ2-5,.,CASSLAVKETQYF,TGCGCCAGCAGCTTGGCAGTGAAAGAGACCCAGTACTTC
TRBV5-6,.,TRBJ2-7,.,CASSYSFGGLYEQYF,TGTGCCAGCAGCTACAGCTTCGGCGGCTTATACGAGCAGTACTTC
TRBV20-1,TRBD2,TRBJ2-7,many,CSARDAGGTYEQYF,TGCAGTGCTAGAGATGCGGGGGGGACCTACGAGCAGTACTTC
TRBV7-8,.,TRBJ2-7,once,CASSPPVGRGSYEQYF,TGTGCCAGCAGCCCCCCGGTGGGAAGAGGGTCCTACGAGCAGTACTTC
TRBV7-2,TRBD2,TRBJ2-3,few,CASSLPRGRAGDTQYF,TGTGCCAGCAGCTTACCCCGCGGGAGGGCCGGAGATACGCAGTATTTT
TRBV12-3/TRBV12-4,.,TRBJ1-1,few,CASSLTRFSNTEAFF,TGTGCCAGCAGCCTCACAAGATTCTCGAACACTGAAGCTTTCTTT
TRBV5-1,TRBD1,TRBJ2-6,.,CASSAGQGTGANVLTF,TGCGCCAGCAGCGCCGGACAGGGGACTGGGGCCAACGTCCTGACTTTC
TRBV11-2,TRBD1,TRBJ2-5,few,CASSLGWTGKETQYF,TGTGCCAGCAGCTTAGGGTGGACAGGGAAAGAGACCCAGTACTTC
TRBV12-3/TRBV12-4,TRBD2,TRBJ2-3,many,CASSRLAGGTDTQYF,TGTGCCAGCAGTCGACTAGCGGGGGGCACAGATACGCAGTATTTT
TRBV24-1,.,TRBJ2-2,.,CATSDQGRWTGELFF,TGTGCCACCAGTGATCAAGGAAGATGGACCGGGGAGCTGTTTTTT
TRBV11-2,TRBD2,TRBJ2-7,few,CATGLRGGWGLAGSYEQYF,TGTGCCACAGGCCTTCGGGGGGGCTGGGGACTAGCGGGCTCCTACGAGCAGTACTTC
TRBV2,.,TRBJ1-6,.,CASSERDISSPLHF,TGTGCCAGCAGTGAAAGGGATATCAGTTCACCCCTCCACTTT
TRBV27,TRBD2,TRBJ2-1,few,CASSSRTITSGGYNEQFF,TGTGCCAGCAGTTCCCGGACGATCACTAGCGGGGGGTACAATGAGCAGTTCTTC
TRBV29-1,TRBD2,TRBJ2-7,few,CSVELRSSGNSYEQYF,TGCAGCGTTGAACTTCGATCTAGCGGGAACTCCTACGAGCAGTACTTC
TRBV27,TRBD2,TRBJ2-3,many,CASSFRGTSPRGGPDTQYF,TGTGCCAGCAGCTTTCGGGGGACTAGCCCAAGGGGAGGCCCAGATACGCAGTATTTT
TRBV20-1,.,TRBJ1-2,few,CSARDLRGDYGYTF,TGCAGTGCTAGGGATTTGCGGGGTGACTATGGCTACACCTTC
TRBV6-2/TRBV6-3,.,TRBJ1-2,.,CASSYSKAHPVGGYTF,TGTGCCAGCAGTTACTCAAAGGCCCACCCTGTGGGTGGCTACACCTTC
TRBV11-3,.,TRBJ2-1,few,CASSLTSGFDNEQFF,TGTGCCAGCAGCTTAACTAGTGGTTTCGACAATGAGCAGTTCTTC
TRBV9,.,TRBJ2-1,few,CASAEGGGSSYNEQFF,TGTGCCAGCGCCGAAGGGGGGGGAAGCTCCTACAATGAGCAGTTCTTC
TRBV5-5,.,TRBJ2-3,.,CASSLVAGSGYTDTQYF,TGTGCCAGCAGCTTGGTAGCCGGGTCGGGGTACACAGATACGCAGTATTTT
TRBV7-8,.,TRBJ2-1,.,CASSLGLSSYNDQFF,TGTGCCAGCAGCTTAGGCTTGAGCTCCTACAATGATCAGTTCTTC
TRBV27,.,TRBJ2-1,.,CASSRDTEQFF,TGTGCCAGCTCCCGGGACACTGAGCAGTTCTTC
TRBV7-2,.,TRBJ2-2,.,CASTPPQTNTGELFF,TGTGCCAGTACACCACCGCAAACGAACACCGGGGAGCTGTTTTTT